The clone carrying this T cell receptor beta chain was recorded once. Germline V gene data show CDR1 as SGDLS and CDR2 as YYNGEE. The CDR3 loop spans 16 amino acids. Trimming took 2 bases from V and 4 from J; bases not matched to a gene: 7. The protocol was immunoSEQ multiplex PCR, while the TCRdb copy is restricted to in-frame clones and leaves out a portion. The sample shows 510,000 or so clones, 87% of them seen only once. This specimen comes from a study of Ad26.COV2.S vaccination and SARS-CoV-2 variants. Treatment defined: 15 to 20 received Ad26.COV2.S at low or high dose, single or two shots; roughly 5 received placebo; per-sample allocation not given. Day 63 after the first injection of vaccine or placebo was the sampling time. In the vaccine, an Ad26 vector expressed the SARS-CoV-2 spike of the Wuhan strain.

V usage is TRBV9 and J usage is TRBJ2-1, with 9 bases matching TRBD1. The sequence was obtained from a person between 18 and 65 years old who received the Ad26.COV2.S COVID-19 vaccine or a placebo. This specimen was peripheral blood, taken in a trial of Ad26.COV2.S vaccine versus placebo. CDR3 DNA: TGTGCCAGCAGCGTTGCCGGGACAGGGTTGTACAATGAGCAGTTCTTC. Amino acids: CASSVAGTGLYNEQFF.